The present entry profiles one T cell receptor (beta chain) with its context. Its antigen is not identified. TCRdb itself ran the reads through MiXCR, one entry per CDR3 protein. The sample contains about 150,000 distinct CDR3 sequences, 23% of which appear only once. The data are from a study of T cell repertoires in cytomegalovirus infection. Study background: It can be stated that public TCR beta signatures indicated CMV infection as well as a matching HLA type. Study results and caveats: CMV-specific TCR beta clonotypes restricted by HLA-C dominated the ex vivo response.

The source of this sequence is a human donor in good health (CMV status not recorded). Some clones in this sample may be carry-over from other donors' samples. Sequenced sample: PBMCs.

The CDR3 nucleotides are TGTGCCAGCAGCTCCGGGACAACCTACGAGCAGTACTTC. Translating gives CASSSGTTYEQYF. The chain recombines TRBV7-9 with TRBJ2-7; TRBD1 might be the D (6 bases). The CDR3 runs to 13 residues. In germline, CDR1 is SEHNR, CDR2 FQNEAQ (reference sequence). V lost 4 bases and J lost 2, with 9 bases in between.